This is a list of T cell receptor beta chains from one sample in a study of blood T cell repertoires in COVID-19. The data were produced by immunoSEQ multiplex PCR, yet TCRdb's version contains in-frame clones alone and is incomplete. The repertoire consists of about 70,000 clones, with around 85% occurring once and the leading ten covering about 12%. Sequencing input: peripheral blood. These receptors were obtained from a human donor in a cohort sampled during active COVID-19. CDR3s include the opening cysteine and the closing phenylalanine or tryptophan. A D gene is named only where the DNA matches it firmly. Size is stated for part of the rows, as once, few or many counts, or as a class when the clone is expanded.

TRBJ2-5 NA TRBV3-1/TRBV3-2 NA TGTGCCAGCAGCCAAGATGAGCAGACCCAGTACTTC CASSQDEQTQYF
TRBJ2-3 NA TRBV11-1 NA TGTGCCAGCAGGCAGGCTAGCACAGATACGCAGTATTTT CASRQASTDTQYF
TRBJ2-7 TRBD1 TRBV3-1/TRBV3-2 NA TGTGCCAGCAGCCAAGGCCCGACAGGGACCTCCTACGAGCAGTACTTC CASSQGPTGTSYEQYF
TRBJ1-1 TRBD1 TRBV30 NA TGTGCCTGGGGGACAGGGGCGAATACTGAAGCTTTCTTT CAWGTGANTEAFF
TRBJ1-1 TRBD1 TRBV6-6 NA TGTGCCAGCAGCCGCCCGGGACAGGTTAACACTGAAGCTTTCTTT CASSRPGQVNTEAFF
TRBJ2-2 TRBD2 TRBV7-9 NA TGTGCCAGCAGCTCGAATGAGCGGGGGGAGTCCACCGGGGAGCTGTTTTTT CASSSNERGESTGELFF
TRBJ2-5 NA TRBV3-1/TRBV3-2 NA TGTGCCAGCAGTCCCACCCAGGGCTCGCAAGAGACCCAGTACTTC CASSPTQGSQETQYF
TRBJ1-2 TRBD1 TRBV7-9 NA TGTGCCAGCAGCTTAAGGACAGGGGGCGGCTACACCTTC CASSLRTGGGYTF
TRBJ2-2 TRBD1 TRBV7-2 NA TGTGCCAGCAGCTTAGGGAGGGGGACAGGAGTGCTGTTTTTT CASSLGRGTGVLFF
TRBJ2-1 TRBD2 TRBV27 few TGTGCCAGCAGGGACCCGAAAGCGGGAGGCTCCTACAATGAGCAGTTCTTC CASRDPKAGGSYNEQFF
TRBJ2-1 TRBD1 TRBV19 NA TGTGCCAGTAGTATCCTTGCGGGACAGGGGGTCAGTGAGCAGTTCTTC CASSILAGQGVSEQFF
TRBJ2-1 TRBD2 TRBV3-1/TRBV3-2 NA TGTGCCAGCAGCCAGGCTAGCGGGGGGGCCGGGCATGAGCAGTTCTTC CASSQASGGAGHEQFF
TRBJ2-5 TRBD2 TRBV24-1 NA TGTGCCACCAGTGATCTCACGGGGGGGGCGGAGACCCAGTACTTC CATSDLTGGAETQYF
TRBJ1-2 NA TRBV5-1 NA TGCGCCAGCAGCTTGGACAGGTACTATGGCTACACCTTC CASSLDRYYGYTF
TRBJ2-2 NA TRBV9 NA TGTGCCAGCAGCCCCCAGGGGCTAGCCGGGGAGCTGTTTTTT CASSPQGLAGELFF
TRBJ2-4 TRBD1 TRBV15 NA TGTGCCACCAGCGGGGACCCTACGACAGGGCTATCTAAAAACATTCAGTACTTC CATSGDPTTGLSKNIQYF
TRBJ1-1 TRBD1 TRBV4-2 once TGTGCCAGCAGCGTACAGGGGGGAAACACTGAAGCTTTCTTT CASSVQGGNTEAFF
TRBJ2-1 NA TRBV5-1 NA TGCGCCAGCAGCTTGTGGGGGCAGGACAATGAGCAGTTCTTC CASSLWGQDNEQFF
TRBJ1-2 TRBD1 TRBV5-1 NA TGCGCCAGCAGCTTGGTTCAGGGGGGCTATGGCTACACCTTC CASSLVQGGYGYTF
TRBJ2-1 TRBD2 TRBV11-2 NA TGTGCCAGCAGCTTACTAGCGGGGGGGGACCCCCGGTCCAATGAGCAGTTCTTC CASSLLAGGDPRSNEQFF
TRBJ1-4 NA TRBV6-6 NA TGTGCCAGCAGTCCACACAAAAGAACTAATGAAAAACTGTTTTTT CASSPHKRTNEKLFF
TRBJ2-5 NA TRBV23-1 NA TGCGCCAGCAGTCAATCTGGCCAGTCAGAGACCCAGTACTTC CASSQSGQSETQYF
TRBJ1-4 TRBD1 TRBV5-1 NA TGCGCCAGCAGCTTGGTGGGACAGCCTAATGAAAAACTGTTTTTT CASSLVGQPNEKLFF
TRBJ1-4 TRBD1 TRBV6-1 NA TGTGCCAGCAGTGGCGGAAAGGGGGCCCCTGGTGAAAAACTGTTTTTT CASSGGKGAPGEKLFF
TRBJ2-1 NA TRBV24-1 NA TGTGCCACCAGTGACGGCTCCTACAATGAGCAGTTCTTC CATSDGSYNEQFF
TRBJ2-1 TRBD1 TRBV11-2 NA TGTGCCAGCAGCTCCCGGGACAGGGGCGACTACAATGAGCAGTTCTTC CASSSRDRGDYNEQFF
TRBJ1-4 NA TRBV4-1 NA TGCGCCAGCAGCCAAGAAGGACAGAGGGGGAATGAAAAACTGTTTTTT CASSQEGQRGNEKLFF
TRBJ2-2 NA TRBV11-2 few TGTGCCAGCAGCCCGGTCGTCGGGGAGCTGTTTTTT CASSPVVGELFF
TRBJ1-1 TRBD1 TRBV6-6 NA TGTGCCAGCCTGGGGGACAGGGTGAACACTGAAGCTTTCTTT CASLGDRVNTEAFF
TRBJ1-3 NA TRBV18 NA TGTGCCAGCTCACCACAGGGGTCCGGAAACACCATATATTTT CASSPQGSGNTIYF
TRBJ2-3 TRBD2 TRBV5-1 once TGCGCCAGCAGCTTGGCCGGCGGGGGGCCAGATACGCAGTATTTT CASSLAGGGPDTQYF
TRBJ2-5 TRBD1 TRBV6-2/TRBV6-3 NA TGTGCCAGCAGTTCCCCTCAGGGGGCGGAGACCCAGTACTTC CASSSPQGAETQYF
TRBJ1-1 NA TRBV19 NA TGTGCCACCGCGTCTATCGTAAACAGGGCGAACACTGAAGCTTTCTTT CATASIVNRANTEAFF
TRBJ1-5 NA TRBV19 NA TGTGCCAGTAGTACGGACAGAAACAATCAGCCCCAGCATTTT CASSTDRNNQPQHF
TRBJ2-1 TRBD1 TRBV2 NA TGTGCCAGCAGTGAACTGGGACAGCCACCTCCAGCGCCTCTCTTC CASSELGQPPPAPLF
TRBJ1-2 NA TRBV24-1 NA TGTGCCACCAGTGATTTGACGGAGAACTATGGCTACACCTTC CATSDLTENYGYTF
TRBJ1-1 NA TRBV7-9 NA TGTGCCAGCAGCTTCTCGGGTCGGAACACTGAAGCTTTCTTT CASSFSGRNTEAFF
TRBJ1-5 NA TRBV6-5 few TGTGCCAGCAGCCGAGGGCAGGGCAATCAGCCCCAGCATTTT CASSRGQGNQPQHF
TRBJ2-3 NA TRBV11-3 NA TGTGCCAGCAGCTCAGGGGTTGTGGCAGATACGCAGTATTTT CASSSGVVADTQYF
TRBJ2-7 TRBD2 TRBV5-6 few TGTGCCAGCAGCCCGAAAGGCGCGGGGGACGAGCAGTACTTC CASSPKGAGDEQYF
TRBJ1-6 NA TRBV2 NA TGTGCCAGCAGCGTTGACGGGGGGGCTAATTCACCCCTCCACTTT CASSVDGGANSPLHF
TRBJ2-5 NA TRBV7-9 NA TGTGCCAGCAGCCGTGAAGCTGGGGCAGAGACCCAGTACTTC CASSREAGAETQYF
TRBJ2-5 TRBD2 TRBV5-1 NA TGCGCCAGCAGCTCGAGCGGGGGTCTTGAGACCCAGTACTTC CASSSSGGLETQYF
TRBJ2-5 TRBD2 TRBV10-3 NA TGTGCCATTGGCGTAGCGGGGAGCCAAGAGACCCAGTACTTC CAIGVAGSQETQYF
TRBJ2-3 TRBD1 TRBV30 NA TGTGCCTGGGGGAAGGGACAGAGCACAGATACGCAGTATTTT CAWGKGQSTDTQYF
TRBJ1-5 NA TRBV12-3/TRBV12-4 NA TGTGCCAGCAGTGCGAGGGTAAAGCAGCCCCAGCATTTT CASSARVKQPQHF
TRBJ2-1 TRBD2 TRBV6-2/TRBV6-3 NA TGTGCCAGCAGTTACTCGAGTGTAGCGGGGGTCTACAATGAGCAGTTCTTC CASSYSSVAGVYNEQFF
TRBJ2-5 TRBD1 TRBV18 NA TGTGCCAGCTCACTACAGGGACAGTACCTAGGGACCCAGTACTTC CASSLQGQYLGTQYF
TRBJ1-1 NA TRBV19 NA TGTGCCAGTAGTACCATTCGGGACACTGAAGCTTTCTTT CASSTIRDTEAFF
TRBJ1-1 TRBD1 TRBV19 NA TGTGCCAGTAGTTTCGTGGACAGGGGAATACACACTGAAGCTTTCTTT CASSFVDRGIHTEAFF
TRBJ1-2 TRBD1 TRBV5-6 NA TGTGCCAGCAGCTTGGGGGACAGAAACTATGGCTACACCTTC CASSLGDRNYGYTF
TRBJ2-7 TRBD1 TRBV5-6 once TGTGCCAGCAGCTTCGACCTCGGGACAGGACCCTACGAGCAGTACTTC CASSFDLGTGPYEQYF
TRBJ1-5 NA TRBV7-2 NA TGTGCCAGCAGCTTAATCGGGTGGGGAGATCAGCCCCAGCATTTT CASSLIGWGDQPQHF